Described below is a single T cell receptor (beta chain) sequence and its context. This clone was seen only a few times. What this receptor recognizes is not known. No much larger clone exists at a distance of one base, and base qualities are not known. The donors were healthy, HIV-negative adults who had no recently reported acute infections or vaccinations. Only Caucasian adults living in Nashville, Tennessee, USA were represented among the donors. CD4+ T cells were enriched by magnetic negative selection; naive cells were then positively selected on CD45RA, and the negative fraction formed the memory subset. After blood collection by leukapheresis, PBMCs were isolated using Ficoll-Histopaque density gradient centrifugation and then cryopreserved in the vapor phase of liquid nitrogen. Purity and quantity of every magnetically sorted T cell population were checked by analytical flow cytometry. From each sorted fraction, genomic DNA was isolated and quantified by UV absorbance on a Nanodrop 2000c.

The data stem from a study of shared clonotypes between healthy human individuals (TCRdb year 2020). Study-wide context: A few men and a couple of women, aged 18 to 49 years, made up the cohort. Per donor, three plates each were used for CD4 naive and CD4 memory, two for CD8 naive, and one for CD8 memory. To estimate repertoire size and how much clonotype sharing occurs between individuals, the study deeply sequenced the blood TCR repertoires of 5 or 6 healthy adults. To increase sequencing depth and limit assay-specific biases, different laboratories used diverse techniques to prepare libraries and sequence TCR repertoires. Per donor, leukapheresis produced somewhere between about 0.94 and 9 billion PBMCs.

From cysteine to phenylalanine, the CDR3 is 14 amino acids long. Only the CDR3 region is kept as DNA, spanning 42 bases read in frame from base 1. The junction shows trimming of 3 bases on V and 2 bases on J, plus 9 bases between the germline ends. CDR1 LNHNV and CDR2 YYDKDF were looked up in the germline V gene (reference sequence). Using the deep immunoSEQ assay, multiplex PCR amplified TCR CDR3 regions from genomic DNA. Extracted genomic DNA from each cell subset was spread evenly across all wells of several immunoSEQ 96-well plates, with each plate serving as a replicate. For sorted subsets, each replicate PCR was loaded with 150 to 250 ng genomic DNA, equivalent to 30,000 or so T cell genomes. Purified libraries were measured with a Qubit 3.0 fluorometer, size-checked on a Bioanalyzer 2100, and measured again with the KAPA Library Quantification kit. Each immunoSEQ 96-well plate was sequenced on its own single-read 150-cycle Illumina NextSeq 550 flow cell. Processing in the source paper ran as follows. The immunoSEQ output contained only junctional sequences without quality scores, so filtering could not match that applied to full-length reads. To assign V/J genes and CDR3, sequences were annotated against IMGT germline references using PyIR, a Python wrapper for IgBLAST v1.9. Reads were filtered out if the reads had weak V/J assignments (E-value above 1e-6), no CDR3, stop codons, out-of-frame junctions, or ambiguous translated residues. V3J clonotypes were defined by identical inferred V gene, J gene, and CDR3 amino acid sequence. The percentage overlap between two repertoires was calculated by dividing the number of shared unique clonotypes by the size of the smaller repertoire. Repertoire richness was assessed with RTK rarefaction, the Chao1 estimator, and Recon v2.1 estimates of unobserved clonotypes. OLGA was used to compute generation probabilities for all TCRbeta clonotypes that the gDNA method yielded from several donors. TCRdb retrieved this table from immuneACCESS and kept in-frame rearrangements only. Not all clones are present; in checked studies, unresolved V genes account for under half, and no reason is known for the remainder. V, J and clone size are those of that table, while D and trimming were read from the DNA. The table for this sample lists around 1 million clones; approximately 80% of them were counted only once. The ten most abundant clones make up roughly 1.5% of the sample.

Results and caveats for the whole study, not just this receptor: Compared with non-shared clonotypes, the clonotypes found in all four sorted-subset donors had higher generation probabilities. The small number of donors limited the genetic and exposure-history diversity represented. Rarefaction of sorted-subset datasets indicated incomplete sequencing despite the large sequencing depth. Naive subsets generally had larger estimated clonotype richness than memory subsets did. Pairwise subsampling indicated that sequencing depth was expected to affect the degree of clonotype sharing among donors. Only blood was sampled, and tissue TCR repertoires likely differ from those in blood. Across a handful of donors, roughly 5.4% of naive CD4, 3% to 4% of naive CD8, 2% to 2.5% of memory CD4, and roughly 0.41% of memory CD8 clonotypes were shared.

The sequence joins TRBV15 to TRBJ2-3; the D gene cannot be named for sure. What was sequenced was memory CD4+ T cells sorted from blood. The cell subset or site label, read with the paper, signifies: CD45RA-negative fraction. This TCR came from a man aged 18 to 29 in good health. The DNA sequence is as follows: TGTGCCACCAGCAGCGGGCAATACACAGATACGCAGTATTTT. Translated, this is CATSSGQYTDTQYF.